This TCR beta chain was sequenced for a study of blood T cell repertoires in COVID-19. The wider study: Sample material is recorded as cDNA or gDNA derived from T cells, B-cell-depleted T cells, or PBMCs.

Germline V gives CDR1 KGHSH, CDR2 LQKENI. The CDR3 is made up of 17 amino acids. Trimming took off 3 bases at V and 1 base at J, with 18 bases between the two ends. Produced via immunoSEQ multiplex PCR; TCRdb's table is partial and in-frame only. The sample has 200,000 to 300,000 clones, approximately 80% seen once. The chain is built from TRBV18 and TRBJ1-2; tentative D call: TRBD1 (6 bases). The clonotype originates from a man older than 75 with acute or convalescent COVID-19. Sequenced input: peripheral blood. This chain's CDR3 is CASSPMTITGRNYGYTF. The CDR3 bases are TGTGCCAGCTCACCGATGACTATTACAGGGCGTAACTATGGCTACACCTTC.